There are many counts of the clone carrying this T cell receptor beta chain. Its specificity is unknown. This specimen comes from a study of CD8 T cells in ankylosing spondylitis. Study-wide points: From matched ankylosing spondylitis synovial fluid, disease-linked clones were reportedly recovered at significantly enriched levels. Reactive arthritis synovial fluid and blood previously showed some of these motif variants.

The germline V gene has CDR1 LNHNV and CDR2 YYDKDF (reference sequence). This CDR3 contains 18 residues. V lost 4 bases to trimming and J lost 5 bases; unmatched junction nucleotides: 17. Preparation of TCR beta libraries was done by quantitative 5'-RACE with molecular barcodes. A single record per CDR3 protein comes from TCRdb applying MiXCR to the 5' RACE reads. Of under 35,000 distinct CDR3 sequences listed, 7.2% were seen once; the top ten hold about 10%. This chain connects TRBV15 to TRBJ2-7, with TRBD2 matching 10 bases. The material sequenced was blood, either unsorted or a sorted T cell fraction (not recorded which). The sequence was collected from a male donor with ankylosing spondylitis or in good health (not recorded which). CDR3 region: CATSKMRGAGGPLNEQYF. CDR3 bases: TGTGCCACCAGCAAAATGCGGGGAGCGGGAGGGCCCCTAAACGAGCAGTACTTC.